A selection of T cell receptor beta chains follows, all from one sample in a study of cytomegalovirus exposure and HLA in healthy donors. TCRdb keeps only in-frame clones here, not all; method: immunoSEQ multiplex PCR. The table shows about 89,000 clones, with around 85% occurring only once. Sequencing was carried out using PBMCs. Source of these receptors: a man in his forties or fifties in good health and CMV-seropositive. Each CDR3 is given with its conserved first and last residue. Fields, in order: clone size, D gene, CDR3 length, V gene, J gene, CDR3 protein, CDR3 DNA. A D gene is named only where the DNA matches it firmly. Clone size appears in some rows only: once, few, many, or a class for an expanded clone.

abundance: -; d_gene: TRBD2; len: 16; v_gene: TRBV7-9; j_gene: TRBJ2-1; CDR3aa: CASSLGREGPYNEQFF; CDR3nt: TGTGCCAGCAGCTTGGGGCGGGAGGGCCCCTACAATGAGCAGTTCTTC
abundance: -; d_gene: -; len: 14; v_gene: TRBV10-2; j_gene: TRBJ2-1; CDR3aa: CASNGGSSYNEQFF; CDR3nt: TGCGCCAGCAATGGCGGAAGCTCCTACAATGAGCAGTTCTTC
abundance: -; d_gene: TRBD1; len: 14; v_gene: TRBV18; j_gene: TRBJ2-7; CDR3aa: CASSGGQVLNEQYF; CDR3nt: TGTGCCAGCTCAGGGGGACAGGTTTTGAACGAGCAGTACTTC
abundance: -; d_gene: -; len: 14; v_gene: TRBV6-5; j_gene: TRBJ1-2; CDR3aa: CASRKSGRVYGYTF; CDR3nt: TGTGCCAGCAGAAAATCGGGGAGAGTCTATGGCTACACCTTC
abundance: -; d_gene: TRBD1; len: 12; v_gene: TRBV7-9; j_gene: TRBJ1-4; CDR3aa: CSGGQEGEKLFF; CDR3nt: TGTTCCGGCGGACAGGAAGGCGAAAAACTGTTTTTT
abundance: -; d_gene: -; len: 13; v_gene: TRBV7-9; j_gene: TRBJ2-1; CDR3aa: CASSRQGRDEQFF; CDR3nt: TGTGCCAGCAGCCGACAGGGGAGGGATGAGCAGTTCTTC
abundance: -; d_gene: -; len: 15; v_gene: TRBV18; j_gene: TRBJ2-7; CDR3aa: CASSPVKDISYEQYF; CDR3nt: TGTGCCAGCTCACCAGTCAAGGACATCTCCTACGAGCAGTACTTC
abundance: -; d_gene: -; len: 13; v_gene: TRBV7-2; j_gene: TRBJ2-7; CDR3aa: CASSGRSSYEQYF; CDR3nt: TGTGCCAGCAGCGGGAGGAGCTCCTACGAGCAGTACTTC
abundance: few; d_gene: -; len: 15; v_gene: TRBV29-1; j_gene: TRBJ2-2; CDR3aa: CSVEPQGHPTGELFF; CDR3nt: TGCAGCGTTGAACCCCAGGGGCACCCCACCGGGGAGCTGTTTTTT
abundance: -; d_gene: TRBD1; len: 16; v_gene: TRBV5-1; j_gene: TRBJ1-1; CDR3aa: CASSFQQGRVNTEAFF; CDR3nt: TGCGCCAGCAGCTTTCAACAGGGGCGGGTGAACACTGAAGCTTTCTTT
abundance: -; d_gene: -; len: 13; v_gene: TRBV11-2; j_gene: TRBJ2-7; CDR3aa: CASSRGTSYEQYF; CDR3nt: TGTGCCAGCAGCCGCGGGACTTCCTACGAGCAGTACTTC
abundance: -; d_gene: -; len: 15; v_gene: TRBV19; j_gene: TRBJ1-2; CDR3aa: CASSPSGSSRGGYTF; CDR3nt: TGTGCCAGTAGTCCCTCGGGATCATCGCGGGGTGGCTACACCTTC
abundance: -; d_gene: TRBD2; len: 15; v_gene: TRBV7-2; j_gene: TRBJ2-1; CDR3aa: CASRGTAGGKNEQFF; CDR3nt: TGTGCCAGCAGAGGAACCGCGGGAGGGAAAAATGAGCAGTTCTTC
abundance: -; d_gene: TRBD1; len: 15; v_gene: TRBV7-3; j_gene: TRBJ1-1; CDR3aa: CASSPRTGGNTEAFF; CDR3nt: TGTGCCAGCAGCCCGCGGACAGGGGGGAACACTGAAGCTTTCTTT
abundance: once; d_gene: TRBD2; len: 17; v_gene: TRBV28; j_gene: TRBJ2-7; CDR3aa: CASAPPLGLAPSYEQYF; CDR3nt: TGTGCCAGCGCACCACCCCTCGGACTAGCGCCTTCCTACGAGCAGTACTTC
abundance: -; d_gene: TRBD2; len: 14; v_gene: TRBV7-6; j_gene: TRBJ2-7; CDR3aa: CASSLNGRAYEQYF; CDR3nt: TGTGCCAGCAGCTTAAACGGGAGGGCCTACGAGCAGTACTTC
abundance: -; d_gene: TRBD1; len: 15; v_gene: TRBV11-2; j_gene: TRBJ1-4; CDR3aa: CASSETGVTNEKLFF; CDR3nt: TGTGCCAGCAGCGAAACAGGGGTAACTAATGAAAAACTGTTTTTT
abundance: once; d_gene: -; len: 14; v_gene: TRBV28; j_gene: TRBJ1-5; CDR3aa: CASSLLGGNQPQHF; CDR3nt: TGTGCCAGCAGTTTATTGGGGGGAAATCAGCCCCAGCATTTT
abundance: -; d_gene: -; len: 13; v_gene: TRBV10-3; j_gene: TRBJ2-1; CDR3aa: CAISQGQRNEQFF; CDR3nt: TGTGCCATCAGCCAGGGGCAGAGAAATGAGCAGTTCTTC
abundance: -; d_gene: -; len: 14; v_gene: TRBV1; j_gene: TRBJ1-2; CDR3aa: CTSSRDRGPGGYTF; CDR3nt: TGCACCAGCAGCCGGGACAGGGGACCAGGTGGCTACACCTTC
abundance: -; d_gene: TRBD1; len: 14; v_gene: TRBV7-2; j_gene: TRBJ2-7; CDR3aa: CASKKQGRSYEQYF; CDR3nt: TGTGCCAGCAAAAAACAGGGGCGAAGCTACGAGCAGTACTTC
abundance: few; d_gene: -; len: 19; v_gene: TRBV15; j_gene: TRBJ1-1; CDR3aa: CATSSHLGQMEALNTEAFF; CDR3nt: TGTGCCACCAGCAGTCATCTGGGGCAGATGGAAGCCTTGAACACTGAAGCTTTCTTT
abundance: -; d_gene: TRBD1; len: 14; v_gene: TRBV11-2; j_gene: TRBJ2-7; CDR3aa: CASSYTGEPVEQYF; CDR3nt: TGTGCCAGCAGCTATACAGGGGAGCCGGTGGAGCAGTACTTC
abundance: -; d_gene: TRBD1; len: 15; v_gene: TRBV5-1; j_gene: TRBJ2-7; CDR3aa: CASSLDGTGNYEQYF; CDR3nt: TGCGCCAGCAGCTTGGACGGGACAGGAAACTACGAGCAGTACTTC
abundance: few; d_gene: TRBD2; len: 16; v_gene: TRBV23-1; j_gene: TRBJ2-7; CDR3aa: CASSQRPGGASYEQYF; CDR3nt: TGCGCCAGCAGTCAACGCCCGGGGGGGGCCTCCTACGAGCAGTACTTC
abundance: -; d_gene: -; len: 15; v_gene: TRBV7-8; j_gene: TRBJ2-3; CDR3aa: CASSLVGGATDTQYF; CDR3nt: TGTGCCAGCAGCTTGGTCGGCGGGGCTACAGATACGCAGTATTTT
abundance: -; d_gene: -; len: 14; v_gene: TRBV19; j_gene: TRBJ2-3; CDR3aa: CASSHDSDTDTQYF; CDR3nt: TGTGCCAGTAGCCACGACAGTGACACAGATACGCAGTATTTT
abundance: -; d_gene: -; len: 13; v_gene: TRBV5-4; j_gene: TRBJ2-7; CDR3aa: CASSSKGADEQYF; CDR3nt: TGTGCCAGCAGCTCTAAGGGAGCCGACGAGCAGTACTTC
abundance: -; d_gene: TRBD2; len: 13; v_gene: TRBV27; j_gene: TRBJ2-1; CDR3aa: CASRTSGSTEQFF; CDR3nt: TGTGCCAGCCGGACTAGCGGGAGCACTGAGCAGTTCTTC
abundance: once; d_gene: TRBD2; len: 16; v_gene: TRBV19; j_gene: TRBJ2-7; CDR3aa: CASSINRGGPPYEQYF; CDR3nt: TGTGCCAGTAGTATAAACCGGGGGGGACCACCCTACGAGCAGTACTTC
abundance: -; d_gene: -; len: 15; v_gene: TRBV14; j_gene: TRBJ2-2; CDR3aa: CASSQVTLNTGELFF; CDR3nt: TGTGCCAGCAGCCAGGTGACACTTAACACCGGGGAGCTGTTTTTT
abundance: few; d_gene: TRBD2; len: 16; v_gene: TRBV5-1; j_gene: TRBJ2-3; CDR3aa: CASSLVASGGLDTQYF; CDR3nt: TGCGCCAGCAGCTTGGTTGCTAGCGGGGGGCTAGATACGCAGTATTTT
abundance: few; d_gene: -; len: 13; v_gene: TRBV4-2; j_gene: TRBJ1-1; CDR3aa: CASSADWNTEAFF; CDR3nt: TGTGCCAGCAGCGCAGACTGGAACACTGAAGCTTTCTTT
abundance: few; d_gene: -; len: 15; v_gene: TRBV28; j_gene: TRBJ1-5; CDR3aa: CASKKSSGDTQPQHF; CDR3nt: TGTGCCAGCAAGAAATCGTCAGGGGATACTCAGCCCCAGCATTTT
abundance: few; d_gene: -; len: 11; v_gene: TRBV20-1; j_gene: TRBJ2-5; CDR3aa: CSARAGDTQYF; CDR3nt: TGCAGTGCTAGGGCAGGGGATACCCAGTACTTC
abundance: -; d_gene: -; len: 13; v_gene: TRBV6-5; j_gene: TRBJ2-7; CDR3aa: CASSYGAYYEQYF; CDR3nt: TGTGCCAGCAGTTACGGGGCCTACTACGAGCAGTACTTC
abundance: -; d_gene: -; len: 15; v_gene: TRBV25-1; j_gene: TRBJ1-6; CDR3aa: CASSESGGSISPLHF; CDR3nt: TGTGCCAGCAGTGAATCGGGGGGCTCAATTTCACCCCTCCACTTT
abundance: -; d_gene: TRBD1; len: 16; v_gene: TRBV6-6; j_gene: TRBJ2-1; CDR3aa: CASSYPVTGGGDEQFF; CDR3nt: TGTGCCAGCAGTTATCCCGTGACAGGGGGGGGCGATGAGCAGTTCTTC
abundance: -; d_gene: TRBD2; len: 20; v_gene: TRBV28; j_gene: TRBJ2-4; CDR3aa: CASSLNRLAGGPGAKNIQYF; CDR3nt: TGTGCCAGCAGTTTGAATCGACTAGCGGGAGGGCCCGGTGCCAAAAACATTCAGTACTTC
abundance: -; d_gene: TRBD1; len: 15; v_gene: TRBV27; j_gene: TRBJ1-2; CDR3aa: CASRGTGRVDYGYTF; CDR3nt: TGTGCCAGCAGGGGGACAGGGCGAGTAGACTATGGCTACACCTTC
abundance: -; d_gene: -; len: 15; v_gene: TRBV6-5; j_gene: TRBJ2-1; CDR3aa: CASSPTGSSYNEQFF; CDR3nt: TGTGCCAGCAGCCCTACAGGGAGCTCCTACAATGAGCAGTTCTTC
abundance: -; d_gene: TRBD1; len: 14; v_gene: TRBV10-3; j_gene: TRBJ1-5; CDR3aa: CAISRDSAPQPQHF; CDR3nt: TGTGCCATCAGCCGGGACAGTGCTCCTCAGCCCCAGCATTTT
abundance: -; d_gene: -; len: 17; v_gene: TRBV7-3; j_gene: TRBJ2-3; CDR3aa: CASSKGPPGASTDTQYF; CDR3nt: TGTGCCAGCAGCAAGGGGCCCCCTGGGGCTAGCACAGATACGCAGTATTTT
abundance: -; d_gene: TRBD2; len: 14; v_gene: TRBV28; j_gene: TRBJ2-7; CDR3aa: CASGGTSGIHEQYF; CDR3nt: TGTGCCAGCGGCGGGACTAGCGGAATCCACGAGCAGTACTTC
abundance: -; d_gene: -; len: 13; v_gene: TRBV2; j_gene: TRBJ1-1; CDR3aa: CASSESGGTEAFF; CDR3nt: TGTGCCAGCAGTGAGTCAGGCGGGACTGAAGCTTTCTTT
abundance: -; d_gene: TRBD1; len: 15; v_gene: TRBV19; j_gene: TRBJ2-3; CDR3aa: CASSTGTGSTDTQYF; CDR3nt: TGTGCCAGTAGTACCGGGACAGGGTCCACAGATACGCAGTATTTT
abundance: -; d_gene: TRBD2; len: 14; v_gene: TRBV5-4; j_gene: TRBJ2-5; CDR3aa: CASGTSGGRETQYF; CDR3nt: TGTGCCAGCGGGACTAGCGGGGGCCGAGAGACCCAGTACTTC
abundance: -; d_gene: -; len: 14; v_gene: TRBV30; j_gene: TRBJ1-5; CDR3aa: CAWSQQGGNQPQHF; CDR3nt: TGTGCCTGGAGTCAACAGGGAGGCAATCAGCCCCAGCATTTT
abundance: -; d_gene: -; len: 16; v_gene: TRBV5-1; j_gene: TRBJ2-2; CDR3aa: CASSLEPSWNTGELFF; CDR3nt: TGCGCCAGCAGCTTGGAGCCTTCATGGAACACCGGGGAGCTGTTTTTT
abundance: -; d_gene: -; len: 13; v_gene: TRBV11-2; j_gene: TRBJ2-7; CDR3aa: CASSLWSGNEQYF; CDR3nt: TGTGCCAGCAGCTTATGGTCCGGTAACGAGCAGTACTTC
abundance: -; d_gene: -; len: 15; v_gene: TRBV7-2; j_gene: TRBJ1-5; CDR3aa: CASSLRQVSNQPQHF; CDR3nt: TGTGCCAGCAGCCTCAGACAGGTTAGCAATCAGCCCCAGCATTTT
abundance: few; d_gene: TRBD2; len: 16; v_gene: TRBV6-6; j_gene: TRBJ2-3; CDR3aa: CASSSSGLAGTDTQYF; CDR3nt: TGTGCCAGCAGTTCCTCGGGACTAGCGGGAACAGATACGCAGTATTTT
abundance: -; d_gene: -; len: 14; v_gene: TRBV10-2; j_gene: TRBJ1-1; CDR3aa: CASSAVFVNTEAFF; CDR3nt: TGCGCCAGCAGTGCCGTTTTTGTGAACACTGAAGCTTTCTTT
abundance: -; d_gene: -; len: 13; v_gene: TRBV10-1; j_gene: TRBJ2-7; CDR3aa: CASSDLRSGEQYF; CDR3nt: TGCGCCAGCAGTGACTTGAGGTCTGGCGAGCAGTACTTC
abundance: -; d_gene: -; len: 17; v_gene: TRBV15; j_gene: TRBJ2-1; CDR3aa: CATSRDGLAGEIGEQFF; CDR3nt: TGTGCCACCAGCAGAGATGGTCTAGCAGGAGAAATCGGTGAGCAGTTCTTC
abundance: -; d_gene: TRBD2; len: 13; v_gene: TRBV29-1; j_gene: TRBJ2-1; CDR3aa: CSVDAGGVNEQFF; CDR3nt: TGCAGCGTTGATGCGGGAGGTGTCAATGAGCAGTTCTTC
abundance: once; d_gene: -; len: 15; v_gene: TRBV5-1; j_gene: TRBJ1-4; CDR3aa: CASSLGGGSNEKLFF; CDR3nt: TGCGCCAGCAGCTTGGGCGGGGGATCTAATGAAAAACTGTTTTTT
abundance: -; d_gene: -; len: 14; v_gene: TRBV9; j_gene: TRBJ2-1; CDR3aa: CASSRPGGGDEQFF; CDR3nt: TGTGCCAGCAGCCGACCGGGAGGGGGCGATGAGCAGTTCTTC
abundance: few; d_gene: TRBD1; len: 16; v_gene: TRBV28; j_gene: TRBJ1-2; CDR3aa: CASSGDRGFTNYGYTF; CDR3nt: TGTGCCAGCAGTGGGGACAGGGGTTTTACTAACTATGGCTACACCTTC